This T cell receptor beta chain is from a study of shared clonotypes between healthy human individuals. Pooled CD45RO+ cells and CCR7-negative CD45RA+ TemRA cells made up CD8 memory. The V gene's germline CDR1 is MNHEY and CDR2 SVGAGI. CDR3 length equals 14 residues. Trimming left V 4 bases short and J 6 bases short, with 15 bases between. Every subset's genomic DNA went evenly onto several immunoSEQ plates. Libraries were prepared by immunoSEQ multiplex PCR; TCRdb keeps only in-frame clonotypes and omits some of them. The repertoire holds 650,000 to 700,000 clones, with roughly 91% as singletons. The chain employs TRBV6-5 and TRBJ2-5; possible D gene TRBD1, 6 bases. The receptor was derived from a man younger than 35 in good health. Some clones in this sample may be carry-over from other donors' samples. Input material: memory CD8+ T cells from PBMCs. Subset in this sample: CD45RO+ cells pooled with CCR7-negative TemRA cells. CDR3 sequence reads: CASSSNRELKTQYF. DNA of the CDR3: TGTGCCAGCAGTTCGAACAGGGAACTAAAGACCCAGTACTTC.